A single sample gave rise to the 29 T cell receptor beta chains below, sequenced in a study of PD-L1 blockade in urothelial cancer (dated by TCRdb to the late 2010s). What this sample's time point label stands for: pretreatment peripheral blood. Library preparation employed the immunoSEQ multiplex PCR assay. In TCRdb, the immuneACCESS table is reduced to in-frame sequences with V and J assigned. These tables do not hold every clone; where another copy was compared, an unresolved V gene accounts for under half, and the others remain unexplained. The sample table shows 56,000 or so clones, and 85% are seen once. Approximately 14% of the sample comes from the top ten. The source material was PBMCs, sampled around atezolizumab (anti-PD-L1) treatment. The source is a man aged 65 to 85 with urothelial cancer.

This rearrangement joins TRBV9 to TRBJ2-7; 8 bases fit TRBD2. Germline loops: CDR1 SGDLS, CDR2 YYNGEE. The CDR3 is 15 amino acids. V gave up 4 bases and J gave up 5 bases; unmatched junction bases: 11. CDR3 residues: CASSPRGTSRHEQYF. The CDR3 DNA sequence: TGTGCCAGCAGCCCCAGAGGGACTAGTCGCCACGAGCAGTACTTC.

The CDR3 bases are TGCGCCAGCAGCTTGGGACTAGCACCGCCCATGACCGGGGAGCTGTTTTTT. Amino acids: CASSLGLAPPMTGELFF. V gene TRBV5-1 combines with J gene TRBJ2-2; 7 nucleotides match TRBD2. The CDR3 is 17 amino acids. Trimming took 0 bases from V and 5 from J; bases not matched to a gene: 10. Looked up from germline, CDR1 is SGHRS and CDR2 is YFSETQ.

The V gene is TRBV7-9, the J gene TRBJ2-3; D might be TRBD2 (6 bases). V was pared by 3 bases and J by 2 bases, with 15 bases between. Germline CDR1 SEHNR, CDR2 FQNEAQ (reference sequence). There are 16 residues in the CDR3. As DNA, the CDR3 is TGTGCCAGCAGCTTTGGACGGGGGTCCTACACAGATACGCAGTATTTT. Translated: CASSFGRGSYTDTQYF.

This chain links TRBV6-1 with TRBJ2-7; 12 bases fit TRBD2. The junction had 3 bases not matched to a gene; V was cut back by 0 bases and J by 3 bases. Germline V gives CDR1 MNHNS, CDR2 SASEGT. The CDR3 is made up of 16 amino acids. As DNA, the CDR3 is TGTGCCAGCAGTGAAGCATTGACTAGCGGGAGCTACGAGCAGTACTTC. This gives the protein CASSEALTSGSYEQYF.

The chain recombines TRBV18 with TRBJ2-6, with D possibly TRBD2 on 6 matching bases. CDR3 length: 17 residues. CDR1 and CDR2 from the germline V gene are KGHSH and LQKENI. V lost 5 bases and J lost 0, with 14 bases in between. CDR3 in DNA: TGTGCCAGCTCAAAGGGACTTCCTGGCTCTGGGGCCAACGTCCTGACTTTC. Translated, it gives CASSKGLPGSGANVLTF.

The V gene is TRBV2, the J gene TRBJ1-1; the D gene is possibly TRBD1 (6 bases). Germline V gene lookup returns CDR1 SNHLY and CDR2 FYNNEI. V was pared by 8 bases and J by 2 bases, with 12 bases between. The CDR3 loop spans 13 amino acids. The CDR3 sequence is CASLRDTNTEAFF. For the CDR3, the DNA is TGTGCCAGCCTCCGGGACACAAACACTGAAGCTTTCTTT. The full variable domain, with the rest looked up from reference TRBV2 and TRBJ1-1, is EPEVTQTPSHQVTQMGQEVILRCVPISNHLYFYWYRQILGQKVEFLVSFYNNEISEKSEIFDDQFSVERPDGSNFTLKIRSTKLEDSAMYFCASLRDTNTEAFFGQGTRLTVV.

The chain carries TRBV4-1 and TRBJ2-1, with TRBD2 matching 12 bases. The ends lost 1 base at V and 1 base at J; junction bases unmatched: 11. Looked up from germline, CDR1 is MGHRA and CDR2 is YSYEKL. The CDR3 sequence is 20 residues long. The CDR3 sequence: CASSQVRRLAGGSSYNEQFF. Here the CDR3 DNA reads TGCGCCAGCAGCCAAGTCCGCAGGCTAGCGGGAGGGTCATCCTACAATGAGCAGTTCTTC.

V is TRBV29-1 and J is TRBJ2-3, with 7 positions matching TRBD1. V dropped 6 bases and J dropped 4; count of bases not matched to a gene: 10. There are 14 residues in the CDR3. Per germline, CDR1 SQVTM and CDR2 ANQGSEA. The DNA for the CDR3 is TGCAGCGTCTCCGAGACAGGGTTATCAGATACGCAGTATTTT. Protein product: CSVSETGLSDTQYF.

This clone was observed a handful of times. The CDR3 protein is CASSPTAAVGEKLFF. The CDR3 DNA reads as TGCGCCAGCAGCCCCACCGCGGCGGTAGGAGAAAAACTGTTTTTT. The chain employs TRBV10-1 and TRBJ1-4; D ambiguous. The V and J ends lost 6 bases and 8 bases respectively, with 19 bases between them. The CDR3 extends over 15 amino acids. The germline V gene has CDR1 WNHNN and CDR2 SYGVQD (reference sequence).

The chain couples TRBV2 to TRBJ1-2; 10 positions match TRBD1. Germline V gives CDR1 SNHLY, CDR2 FYNNEI. J gave up 4 bases and V 6 bases, and 8 bases lay outside the gene matches. This CDR3 is 15 amino acids long. CDR3 protein: CASRVQGQGSYGYTF. CDR3 sequence (DNA): TGTGCCAGCAGGGTACAGGGACAGGGGAGCTATGGCTACACCTTC.

V and J are TRBV10-3 and TRBJ2-7, with D perhaps matching TRBD2 (6 bases). This CDR3 comprises 14 residues. Trimming pared 3 bases from V and 2 bases from J, leaving 11 bases between. The germline CDR1 and CDR2 sequences are ENHRY and SYGVKD. In DNA, the CDR3 is TGTGCCATCAGTGAAAGGGAGGCCGCCTACGAGCAGTACTTC. This translates into CAISEREAAYEQYF.

The rearrangement uses TRBV28 and TRBJ1-2; perhaps TRBD1 as D (5 bases). V dropped 6 bases and J dropped 4 bases, with 12 bases sitting between them. The CDR3 contains 13 residues. Germline loops: CDR1 MDHEN, CDR2 SYDVKM. CDR3 sequence reads: CASRLQGFYGYTF. CDR3 bases: TGTGCCAGCAGGCTTCAGGGTTTCTATGGCTACACCTTC.

In nucleotides, the CDR3 is TGCGCCAGCAGCTTGGTCCCCTTCGGCACCGGGGAGCTGTTTTTT. Protein product: CASSLVPFGTGELFF. The J gene is TRBJ2-2, the V gene TRBV5-1; D remains ambiguous. V was cut by 0 bases and J by 4 bases, with 10 bases left in between. The CDR3 contains 15 residues. The germline V gene has CDR1 SGHRS and CDR2 YFSETQ.

The chain combines TRBV30 with TRBJ2-7, with TRBD1 matching 8 bases. CDR3 size: 14 residues. Trimming at V came to 3 bases and at J to 7 bases, leaving 11 bases not matched to a gene. In germline, CDR1 is GTSNPN, CDR2 SVGIG (reference sequence). CDR3 protein: CAWRRTGRPGEQYF. CDR3 nucleotide sequence: TGTGCCTGGAGAAGGACAGGGAGACCGGGTGAGCAGTACTTC.

This clone occurred a few times. The chain links TRBV19 to TRBJ2-7; TRBD1 matches at 8 bases. CDR1 and CDR2 (germline): LNHDA, SQIVND (reference sequence). The CDR3 loop spans 12 amino acids. V lost 8 bases, J lost 4 bases, and 4 bases stayed unmatched. This CDR3 is CASGRQGYEQYF. CDR3 bases: TGTGCCAGTGGGCGACAGGGGTACGAGCAGTACTTC.

This chain joins TRBV6-1 and TRBJ2-7; perhaps TRBD2 as D (6 bases). Germline CDR1 is MNHNS and CDR2 is SASEGT. The CDR3 sequence is 14 residues long. V was trimmed by 10 bases and J by 2 bases, leaving 18 bases between them. DNA for the CDR3: TGTGCCATAGCTCCCCCTAGCGAGCCCTACGAGCAGTACTTC. It specifies CAIAPPSEPYEQYF.

This chain uses TRBV7-2 with TRBJ2-5; maybe TRBD2 (6 bases). The CDR3 is 17 residues long. The V end was cut by 6 bases, the J end by 2 bases, with 22 bases between. In germline, CDR1 is SGHTA, CDR2 FQGNSA. CDR3 DNA sequence: TGTGCCAGCAGTTTCCCCGTGGAGGGATCTTCACAAGAGACCCAGTACTTC. This codes for CASSFPVEGSSQETQYF.

The chain employs TRBV28 and TRBJ2-7; 7 bases fit TRBD1. Germline V gives CDR1 MDHEN, CDR2 SYDVKM. Trimming took 6 bases from V and 1 from J; bases not matched to a gene: 6. The CDR3 runs 14 residues. CDR3 bases: TGTGCCAGCAGGAGACAGGGATATTCCTACGAGCAGTACTTC. This translates into CASRRQGYSYEQYF.

The chain couples TRBV14 to TRBJ1-3; a weak D match, TRBD1 (5 bases). CDR1 is SGHDN, CDR2 FVKESK, per germline. Trimming shortened V by 2 bases and J by 4 bases, and 21 bases separated the two germline ends. This CDR3 region has 18 residues. The CDR3 loop is CASSQRFPDIPPGNTIYF. Written as DNA, the CDR3 is TGTGCCAGCAGCCAAAGGTTTCCGGACATCCCACCGGGAAACACCATATATTTT. Variable domain in full (rest from reference TRBV14 and TRBJ1-3): EAGVTQFPSHSVIEKGQTVTLRCDPISGHDNLYWYRRVMGKEIKFLLHFVKESKQDESGMPNNRFLAERTGGTYSTLKVQPAELEDSGVYFCASSQRFPDIPPGNTIYFGEGSWLTVV.

The J gene is TRBJ1-1, the V gene TRBV28; TRBD1 matches at 10 bases. V gave up 5 bases and J gave up 0 bases; unmatched junction bases: 6. From germline, CDR1 is MDHEN and CDR2 SYDVKM. The CDR3 extends over 16 amino acids. In nucleotides, the CDR3 is TGTGCCAGCAGTCTCGGGACAGGGGCCATGAACACTGAAGCTTTCTTT. Protein product: CASSLGTGAMNTEAFF.

The chain couples TRBV19 to TRBJ2-5; D may be TRBD1 (5 bases). Trimming shortened V by 4 bases and J by 1 base, and 7 bases separated the two germline ends. The CDR3 spans 13 residues. Per germline, CDR1 LNHDA and CDR2 SQIVND (reference sequence). The CDR3: CASSTTAQETQYF. Here the CDR3 DNA reads TGTGCCAGTAGTACGACAGCCCAAGAGACCCAGTACTTC.

V gene TRBV2 combines with J gene TRBJ2-1, with D perhaps matching TRBD1 (7 bases). V lost 8 bases, J lost 15 bases, and 17 bases lay in between. Germline V gives CDR1 SNHLY, CDR2 FYNNEI. The CDR3 sequence is 11 residues long. CDR3 sequence reads: CASGGTVVLFF. The CDR3 region has the DNA TGTGCCAGCGGCGGGACAGTCGTGCTGTTCTTC. The complete variable domain, with remaining parts taken from reference TRBV2 and TRBJ2-1, reads EPEVTQTPSHQVTQMGQEVILRCVPISNHLYFYWYRQILGQKVEFLVSFYNNEISEKSEIFDDQFSVERPDGSNFTLKIRSTKLEDSAMYFCASGGTVVLFFGPGTRLTVL.

The rearrangement joins TRBV5-1 to TRBJ2-1; 12 nucleotides align to TRBD1. This CDR3 is built from 15 residues. J was trimmed by 5 bases and V by 0 bases; bases with no gene match: 0. Germline CDR1 reads SGHRS; CDR2 reads YFSETQ. CDR3 in DNA: TGCGCCAGCAGCTTGGGGGACAGGGGGCACAATGAGCAGTTCTTC. Amino acid sequence: CASSLGDRGHNEQFF. Filled out from reference TRBV5-1 and TRBJ2-1, the complete variable domain reads KAGVTQTPRYLIKTRGQQVTLSCSPISGHRSVSWYQQTPGQGLQFLFEYFSETQRNKGNFPGRFSGRQFSNSRSEMNVSTLELGDSALYLCASSLGDRGHNEQFFGPGTRLTVL.

This chain uses TRBV12-5 with TRBJ2-1, with D possibly being TRBD1 (6 bases). Germline V gene lookup returns CDR1 LGHNT and CDR2 FRNRAP. V lost 5 bases and J 10 bases, leaving 9 bases between the germline ends. CDR3 length equals 11 residues. In DNA, the CDR3 is TGTGCTAGTGGTACAGGGTTAGAGCAGTTCTTC. This sequence encodes CASGTGLEQFF.

The J gene is TRBJ2-7, the V gene TRBV13; 8 nucleotides align to TRBD1. There are 14 residues in the CDR3. V was clipped by 1 base and J by 7 bases; unmatched bases: 6. Germline CDR1 and CDR2: PRHDT and FYEKMQ (reference sequence). CDR3 nucleotide sequence: TGTGCCAGCAGCTTAGTCGGAGACAGGGGTGAGCAGTACTTC. Protein sequence: CASSLVGDRGEQYF.

The chain couples TRBV2 to TRBJ2-1, with a weak D call TRBD1 (5 bases). Germline-derived CDR1 and CDR2 are SNHLY and FYNNEI. The CDR3 runs to 15 residues. Trimming stripped 6 bases from V and 7 bases from J, with 19 bases between. The CDR3 region has the DNA TGTGCCAGCAGGGTCGACGAAGGGGCCTGGAATGAGCAGTTCTTC. The encoded protein is CASRVDEGAWNEQFF.

The chain recombines TRBV6-5 with TRBJ1-2; TRBD1 agrees at 7 bases. With 6 bases clipped from V and 3 bases from J, the junction kept 4 bases outside the gene matches. This CDR3 comprises 13 residues. Germline V lookup: CDR1 MNHEY, CDR2 SVGAGI. CDR3 amino acids: CASSPGGYYGYTF. CDR3 DNA sequence: TGTGCCAGCAGCCCAGGGGGTTACTATGGCTACACCTTC.

The V and J genes are TRBV11-3 and TRBJ2-7; D is perhaps TRBD1 (5 bases). This CDR3 contains 14 residues. Trimming took off 4 bases at V and 4 bases at J, with 14 bases between the two ends. The germline V gene encodes CDR1 SGHNT and CDR2 YENEEA. The CDR3, as DNA: TGTGCCAGCAGCTCCATGACAGCTCCTTACGAGCAGTACTTC. It codes for CASSSMTAPYEQYF.

The V and J genes are TRBV6-5 and TRBJ1-1; the D is unclear. The V end lost 4 bases, the J end lost 1 base, and 10 bases lay between the germline ends. The CDR3 has 14 amino acids. Per the germline V gene, CDR1 is MNHEY and CDR2 is SVGAGI. The CDR3 DNA reads TGTGCCAGCAGTTGGGTCGGGAAGAACACTGAAGCTTTCTTT. As protein: CASSWVGKNTEAFF.